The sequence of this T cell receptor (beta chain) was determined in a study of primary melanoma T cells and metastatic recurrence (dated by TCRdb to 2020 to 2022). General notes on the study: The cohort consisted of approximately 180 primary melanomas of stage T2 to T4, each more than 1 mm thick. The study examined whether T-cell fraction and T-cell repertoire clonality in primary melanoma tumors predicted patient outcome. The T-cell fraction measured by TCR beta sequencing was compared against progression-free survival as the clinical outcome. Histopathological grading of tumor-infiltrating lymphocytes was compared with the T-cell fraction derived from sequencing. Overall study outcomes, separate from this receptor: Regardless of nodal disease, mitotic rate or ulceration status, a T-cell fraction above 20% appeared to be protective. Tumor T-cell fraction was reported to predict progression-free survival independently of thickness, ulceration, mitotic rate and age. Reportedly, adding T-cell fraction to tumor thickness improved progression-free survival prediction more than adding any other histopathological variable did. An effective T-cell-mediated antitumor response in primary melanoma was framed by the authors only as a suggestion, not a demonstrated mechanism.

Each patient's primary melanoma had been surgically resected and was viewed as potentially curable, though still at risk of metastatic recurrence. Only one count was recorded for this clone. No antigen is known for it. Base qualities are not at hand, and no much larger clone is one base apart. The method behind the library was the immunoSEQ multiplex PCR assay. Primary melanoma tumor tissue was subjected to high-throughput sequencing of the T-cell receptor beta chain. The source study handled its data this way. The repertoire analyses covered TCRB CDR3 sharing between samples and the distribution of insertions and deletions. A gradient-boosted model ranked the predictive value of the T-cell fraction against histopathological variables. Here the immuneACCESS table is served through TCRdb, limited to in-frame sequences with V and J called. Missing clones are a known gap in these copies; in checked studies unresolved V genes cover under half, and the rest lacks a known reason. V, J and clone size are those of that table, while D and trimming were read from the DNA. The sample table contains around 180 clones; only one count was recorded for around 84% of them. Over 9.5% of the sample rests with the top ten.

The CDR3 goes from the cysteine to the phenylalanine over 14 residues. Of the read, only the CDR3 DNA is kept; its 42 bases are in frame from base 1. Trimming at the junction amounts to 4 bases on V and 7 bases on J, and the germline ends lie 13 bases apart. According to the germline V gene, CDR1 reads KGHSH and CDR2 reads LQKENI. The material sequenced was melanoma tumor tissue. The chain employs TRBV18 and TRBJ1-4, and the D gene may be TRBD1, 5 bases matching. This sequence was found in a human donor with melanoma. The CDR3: CASSLGGVGEKLFF. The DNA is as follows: TGTGCCAGCTCACTAGGAGGGGTTGGTGAAAAACTGTTTTTT.